The present entry profiles one T cell receptor beta chain with its context. The antigen it binds to is not known. Per-base quality was not reported, and no clone a single base away is much larger than it. Donors were healthy HIV-negative adults with no recently reported acute infections or vaccinations. Every donor was a Caucasian adult residing in Nashville, Tennessee, USA. The CD8 memory samples were a combination of magnetically selected CD45RO+ cells and CCR7-negative CD45RA+ effector memory (TemRA) cells. Blood was obtained by leukapheresis, after which PBMCs were separated by Ficoll-Histopaque density gradient centrifugation and cryopreserved in liquid nitrogen vapor phase. Analytical flow cytometry was used to check the purity and quantity of every magnetically sorted T cell population. Genomic DNA was isolated from every sorted fraction and measured by UV absorbance on a Nanodrop 2000c. Using the deep immunoSEQ assay, multiplex PCR amplified TCR CDR3 regions from genomic DNA. Extracted genomic DNA from each cell subset was distributed evenly across all wells of several immunoSEQ 96-well plates, and each plate was treated as a replicate. For sorted subsets, about 200 ng genomic DNA, equal to 30,000 or so T cell genomes, was loaded into each replicate PCR. The purified libraries were quantified using a Qubit 3.0 fluorometer, sized with a Bioanalyzer 2100, and then quantified again using the KAPA Library Quantification kit. Every immunoSEQ 96-well plate was sequenced on a separate single-read 150-cycle Illumina NextSeq 550 flow cell. In the source study's methods: Because only junctional sequences without quality scores were contained in the immunoSEQ output, filtering matching that applied to full-length reads could not be performed. To assign V/J genes and CDR3, sequences were annotated using PyIR, a Python wrapper for IgBLAST v1.9, with IMGT germline references. Reads were filtered out if the reads had weak V/J assignments (E-value above 1e-6), no CDR3, stop codons, out-of-frame junctions, or ambiguous translated residues. V3J clonotypes were defined as sequences sharing an identical inferred V gene, J gene, and CDR3 amino acid sequence. The percentage overlap between two repertoires was calculated by dividing the number of shared unique clonotypes by the size of the smaller repertoire. RTK rarefaction, the Chao1 estimator, and Recon v2.1 estimates of unobserved clonotypes were used to assess repertoire richness. Generation probabilities for all TCRbeta clonotypes obtained by the gDNA method from several donors were computed using OLGA. TCRdb limited this immuneACCESS table to in-frame rearrangements with V and J called. A share of clones is missing; checked studies link under half to unresolved V genes, and the rest is unexplained. That table furnishes V, J and clone size, whereas the DNA furnished D and trimming. The sample table records roughly 700,000 clones; 80% to 95% of these occur just once. The top ten clones comprise roughly 36% of the sample.

The entry originates in a study of shared clonotypes between healthy human individuals (TCRdb year 2020). Study-level background: Three men and two women, aged 18 to 49 years, made up the cohort. For each donor, CD4 naive and CD4 memory were each given three plates, CD8 naive was given two plates, and CD8 memory was given one plate. Blood TCR repertoires of about five healthy adults were deeply sequenced to estimate repertoire size and the extent of clonotype sharing between individuals. Different laboratories and diverse techniques were used to prepare libraries and sequence TCR repertoires, to increase sequencing depth and limit assay-specific biases. Per donor, leukapheresis produced somewhere between about 0.9 and 9.5 billion PBMCs. General conclusions and limits of the study: Sampling was limited to blood, and TCR repertoires in tissue likely differ from TCR repertoires in blood. Clonotypes shared by all four sorted-subset donors showed higher generation probabilities than non-shared clonotypes. Pairwise subsampling led to the expectation that sequencing depth would affect the degree of clonotype sharing among donors. Naive subsets generally had larger estimated clonotype richness than memory subsets did. Because the study included a small number of donors, the genetic and exposure-history diversity represented was limited. Incomplete sequencing was indicated by rarefaction of sorted-subset datasets, despite the large sequencing depth. Sharing across a handful of donors was observed for about 5% of naive CD4, less than 4% of naive CD8, about 2.3% of memory CD4, and around 0.42% of memory CD8 clonotypes.

Taken from the germline V gene (reference sequence), the CDR1 and CDR2 loops are SGHKS and YYEKEE. V is reduced by 2 bases and J by 1 base, leaving a spacing of 6 bases between them. Taken from cysteine to phenylalanine, the CDR3 has 13 residues. Just the 39-base CDR3 DNA is kept, in frame starting at base 1. Sequencing was performed on memory CD8+ T cells from PBMCs. What this sample's cell subset or site label stands for: CD45RO+ cells pooled with CCR7-negative TemRA cells. The sequence joins TRBV5-5 to TRBJ1-1, with no confidently assigned D gene. The TCR sequence derives from a man aged 18 to 29 in good health. Some clones in this sample may be carry-over from other donors' samples. The nucleotides read TGTGCCAGCAGCTTTTGGTCGAACACTGAAGCTTTCTTT. This sequence encodes CASSFWSNTEAFF.